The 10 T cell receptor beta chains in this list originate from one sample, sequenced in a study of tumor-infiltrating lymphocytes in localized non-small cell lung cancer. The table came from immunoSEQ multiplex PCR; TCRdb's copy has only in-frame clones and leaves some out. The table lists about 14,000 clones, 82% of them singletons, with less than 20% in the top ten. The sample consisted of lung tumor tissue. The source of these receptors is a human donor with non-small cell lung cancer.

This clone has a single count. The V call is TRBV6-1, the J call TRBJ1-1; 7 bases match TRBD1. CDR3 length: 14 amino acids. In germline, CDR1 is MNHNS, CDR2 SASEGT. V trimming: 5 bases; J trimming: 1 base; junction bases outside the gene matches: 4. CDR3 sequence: CASSLRQGNTEAFF. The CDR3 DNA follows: TGTGCCAGCAGTCTCCGACAGGGGAACACTGAAGCTTTCTTT.

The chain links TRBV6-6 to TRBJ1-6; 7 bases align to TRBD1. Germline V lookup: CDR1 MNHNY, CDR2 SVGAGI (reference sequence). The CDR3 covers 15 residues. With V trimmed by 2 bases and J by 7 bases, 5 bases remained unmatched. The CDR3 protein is CASSYPTGWNSPLHF. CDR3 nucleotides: TGTGCCAGCAGTTACCCGACAGGGTGGAATTCACCCCTCCACTTT.

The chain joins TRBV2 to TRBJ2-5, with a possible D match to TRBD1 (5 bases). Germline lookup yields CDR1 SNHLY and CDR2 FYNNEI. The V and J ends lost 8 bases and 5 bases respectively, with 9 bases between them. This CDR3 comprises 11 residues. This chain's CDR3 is CASLKGETQYF. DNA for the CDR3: TGTGCCAGCCTGAAGGGGGAGACCCAGTACTTC.

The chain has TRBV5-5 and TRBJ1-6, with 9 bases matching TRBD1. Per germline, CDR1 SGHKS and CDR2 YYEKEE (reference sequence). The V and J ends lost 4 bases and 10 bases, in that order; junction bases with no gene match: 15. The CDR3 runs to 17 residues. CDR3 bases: TGTGCCAGCAGCCCCTCCGGGACAGGGTCGGACCCCTCACCCCTCCACTTT. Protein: CASSPSGTGSDPSPLHF.

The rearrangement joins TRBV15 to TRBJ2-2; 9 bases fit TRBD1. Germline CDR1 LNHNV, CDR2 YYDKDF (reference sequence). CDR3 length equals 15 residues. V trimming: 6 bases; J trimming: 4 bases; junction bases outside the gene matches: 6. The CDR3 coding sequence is TGTGCCACCAGTCTGGGACAGGGCGTCACCGGGGAGCTGTTTTTT. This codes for CATSLGQGVTGELFF.

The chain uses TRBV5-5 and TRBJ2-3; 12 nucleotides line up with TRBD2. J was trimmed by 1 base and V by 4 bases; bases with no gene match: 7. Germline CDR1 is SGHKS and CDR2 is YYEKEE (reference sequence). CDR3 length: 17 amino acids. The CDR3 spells CASSGTGTSGRTDTQYF. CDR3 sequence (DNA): TGTGCCAGCAGCGGGACCGGGACTAGCGGGCGCACAGATACGCAGTATTTT.

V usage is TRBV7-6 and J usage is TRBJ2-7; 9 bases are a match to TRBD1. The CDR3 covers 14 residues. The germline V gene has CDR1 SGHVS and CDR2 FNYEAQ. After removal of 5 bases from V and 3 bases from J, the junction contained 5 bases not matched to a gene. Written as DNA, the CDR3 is TGTGCCAGCAGCCCCGGGACAGGGCTCTACGAGCAGTACTTC. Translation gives CASSPGTGLYEQYF.

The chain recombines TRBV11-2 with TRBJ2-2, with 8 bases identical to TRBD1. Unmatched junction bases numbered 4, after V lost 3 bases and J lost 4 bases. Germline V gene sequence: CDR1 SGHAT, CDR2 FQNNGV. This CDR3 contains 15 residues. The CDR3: CASSLGTGGTGELFF. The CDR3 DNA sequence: TGTGCCAGCAGCTTGGGGACAGGAGGCACCGGGGAGCTGTTTTTT.

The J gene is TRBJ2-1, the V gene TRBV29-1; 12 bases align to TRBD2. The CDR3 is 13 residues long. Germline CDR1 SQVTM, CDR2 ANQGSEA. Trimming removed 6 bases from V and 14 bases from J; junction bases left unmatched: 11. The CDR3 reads CSVLPTSGSLEFF. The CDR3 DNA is TGCAGCGTCCTACCGACTAGCGGGAGTTTAGAGTTCTTC.

CDR3 in amino acids: CASSQGGTNTIYF. The CDR3 nucleotides are TGTGCCAGCAGCCAAGGGGGGACAAACACCATATATTTT. V gene TRBV4-2 combines with J gene TRBJ1-3; possible D gene TRBD1, 5 bases. V lost 1 base, J lost 6 bases, and 7 bases lay in between. This CDR3 has 13 residues. The germline V gene has CDR1 LGHNA and CDR2 YNFKEQ.